Shown below are 18 T cell receptor beta chains from a single sample sequenced in a study of blood T cell repertoires in COVID-19. Some clones are missing from TCRdb's copy, which holds only in-frame ones; the method was immunoSEQ multiplex PCR. The data contain under 200,000 clones, roughly 80% of them seen just once; the ten biggest clones take up about 3.8%. The sequenced sample was peripheral blood. These receptors all come from a woman aged 80 or over with acute or convalescent COVID-19.

The genes are TRBV6-6 and TRBJ1-1; D may be TRBD1 (5 bases). In germline, CDR1 is MNHNY, CDR2 SVGAGI (reference sequence). V was clipped by 2 bases and J by 1 base, with 8 bases between them. The CDR3 has 14 amino acids. DNA of the CDR3: TGTGCCAGCAGTTACGGGACTGCGAACACTGAAGCTTTCTTT. This codes for CASSYGTANTEAFF.

The V and J genes are TRBV6-6 and TRBJ1-5, with 9 bases identical to TRBD1. CDR3 length: 13 amino acids. The V gene's germline CDR1 is MNHNY and CDR2 SVGAGI (reference sequence). V was clipped by 6 bases and J by 4 bases; unmatched bases: 1. CDR3 region: CASRGQGNQPQHF. Written as DNA, the CDR3 is TGTGCCAGCAGGGGACAGGGAAATCAGCCCCAGCATTTT.

The gene calls are TRBV6-1 and TRBJ1-4; D is unclear. Germline loops: CDR1 MNHNS, CDR2 SASEGT. V shed 2 bases and J shed 11 bases, with 9 bases lying between them. The CDR3 spans 12 residues. The CDR3 loop is CASSESVVKLFF. DNA for the CDR3: TGTGCCAGCAGTGAATCCGTAGTCAAACTGTTTTTT.

The chain couples TRBV9 to TRBJ1-2; D gene uncertain. V was trimmed by 0 bases and J by 4 bases, leaving 10 bases between them. This CDR3 is built from 14 residues. Germline CDR1 SGDLS, CDR2 YYNGEE. CDR3 nucleotide sequence: TGTGCCAGCAGCGTAGTTCAGGCCAGCTATGGCTACACCTTC. Translating gives CASSVVQASYGYTF.

This chain joins TRBV4-1 and TRBJ2-7; perhaps TRBD1 as D (6 bases). V was clipped by 0 bases and J by 4 bases, with 13 bases between them. Germline CDR1 is MGHRA and CDR2 is YSYEKL. The CDR3 is 15 amino acids. In nucleotides, the CDR3 is TGCGCCAGCAGCCAAGATCAGGGACAATGGTACGAGCAGTACTTC. Protein: CASSQDQGQWYEQYF.

CDR3 loop: CASSPTALTYSNQPQHF. The CDR3 DNA is TGTGCCAGCAGTCCGACAGCACTTACATATAGCAATCAGCCCCAGCATTTT. The J gene is TRBJ1-5, the V gene TRBV3-1 (or the pseudogene TRBV3-2), with D possibly TRBD1 on 5 matching bases. Trimming took 6 bases from V and 0 from J, leaving 18 bases between them. Germline values: CDR1 LGHDT, CDR2 YNNKEL (reference sequence). The CDR3 spans 17 residues.

The chain combines TRBV30 with TRBJ2-5, with 7 bases identical to TRBD1. J was trimmed by 5 bases and V by 5 bases; bases with no gene match: 8. Germline values: CDR1 GTSNPN, CDR2 SVGIG (reference sequence). The CDR3 is 13 residues long. For the CDR3, the DNA is TGTGCCTGGGGCCGACAGGGTGGCGAGACCCAGTACTTC. Translation gives CAWGRQGGETQYF. Complete variable domain (other parts from reference TRBV30 and TRBJ2-5): SQTIHQWPATLVQPVGSPLSLECTVEGTSNPNLYWYRQAAGRGLQLLFYSVGIGQISSEVPQNLSASRPQDRQFILSSKKLLLSDSGFYLCAWGRQGGETQYFGPGTRLLVL.

This clone showed up just once. The chain couples TRBV19 to TRBJ1-5; no definite D call. This CDR3 comprises 12 residues. The V gene lost 7 bases and the J gene lost 9 bases, with 13 bases spanning the gap. Germline assignment: CDR1 LNHDA and CDR2 SQIVND (reference sequence). CDR3 region: CASNSRQLPQHF. CDR3 in DNA: TGTGCCAGTAATTCCCGACAACTGCCCCAGCATTTT.

V usage is TRBV12-3 or TRBV12-4 and J usage is TRBJ2-1, with D possibly being TRBD2 (6 bases). This CDR3 spans 12 amino acids. V lost 6 bases and J lost 4, with 7 bases in between. The CDR3 DNA reads as TGTGCCAGCAGGGAGGGATACAATGAGCAGTTCTTC. This encodes CASREGYNEQFF.

CDR3 residues: CASVDRGRRTDTQYF. The CDR3 DNA is TGTGCCAGCGTGGACAGGGGGCGTCGAACAGATACGCAGTATTTT. The chain employs TRBV13 and TRBJ2-3; 11 bases fit TRBD1. The germline V gene encodes CDR1 PRHDT and CDR2 FYEKMQ (reference sequence). CDR3 length: 15 amino acids. Trimming cost V 8 bases and J 3 bases; bases outside gene matches: 7. Based on the CDR3 plus reference TRBV13 and TRBJ2-3, the full variable domain is AAGVIQSPRHLIKEKRETATLKCYPIPRHDTVYWYQQGPGQDPQFLISFYEKMQSDKGSIPDRFSAQQFSDYHSELNMSSLELGDSALYFCASVDRGRRTDTQYFGPGTRLTVL.

This clone occurred once. This chain links TRBV10-3 with TRBJ1-2, with a possible D match to TRBD1 (6 bases). The V end was cut by 2 bases, the J end by 1 base, with 17 bases between. CDR1 is ENHRY and CDR2 is SYGVKD in the germline V gene. CDR3 size: 17 residues. The CDR3 loop reads CAISEGSGASGNYGYTF. CDR3 nucleotide sequence: TGTGCCATCAGTGAGGGATCAGGGGCGTCGGGTAACTATGGCTACACCTTC.

This clone was observed once. The gene calls are TRBV29-1 and TRBJ1-1, with TRBD1 matching over 7 bases. V lost 7 bases to trimming and J lost 0 bases; unmatched junction nucleotides: 11. Germline CDR1 and CDR2: SQVTM and ANQGSEA. This CDR3 contains 15 residues. The CDR3 region is CSAGGGVSMNTEAFF. CDR3 nucleotide sequence: TGCAGCGCAGGAGGGGGCGTGAGTATGAACACTGAAGCTTTCTTT.

The genes are TRBV5-5 and TRBJ1-5, with D unresolved. The CDR3 length is 13 residues. Trimming shortened V by 0 bases and J by 4 bases, and 5 bases separated the two germline ends. Per germline, CDR1 SGHKS and CDR2 YYEKEE (reference sequence). CDR3 nucleotide sequence: TGTGCCAGCAGCTTGGAAGAGAATCAGCCCCAGCATTTT. Translating gives CASSLEENQPQHF.

This rearrangement joins TRBV19 to TRBJ1-1; possibly TRBD1 for D (5 bases). The CDR3 runs to 14 residues. From germline, CDR1 is LNHDA and CDR2 SQIVND (reference sequence). V lost 3 bases and J 12 bases, leaving 20 bases between the germline ends. Written as DNA, the CDR3 is TGTGCCAGTAGTATCAACGGACAAAAAGGATTAACTTTCTTT. Encoded protein: CASSINGQKGLTFF. The full variable domain, with the rest looked up from reference TRBV19 and TRBJ1-1, is DGGITQSPKYLFRKEGQNVTLSCEQNLNHDAMYWYRQDPGQGLRLIYYSQIVNDFQKGDIAEGYSVSREKKESFPLTVTSAQKNPTAFYLCASSINGQKGLTFFGQGTRLTVV.

This chain links TRBV5-1 with TRBJ2-5, with 10 bases lining up with TRBD2. The CDR3 runs 14 residues. Germline V gives CDR1 SGHRS, CDR2 YFSETQ. Unmatched junction bases numbered 2, after V lost 4 bases and J lost 2 bases. CDR3 in DNA: TGCGCCAGCAGCCCTAGCGGGAGTCAAGAGACCCAGTACTTC. Translated: CASSPSGSQETQYF.

The V gene is TRBV6-6, the J gene TRBJ1-1, with D perhaps matching TRBD1 (5 bases). V lost 5 bases and J lost 3, with 13 bases in between. The CDR3 extends over 14 amino acids. CDR1 is MNHNY, CDR2 SVGAGI, per germline (reference sequence). The CDR3: CASSAGRKYTEAFF. CDR3 nucleotide sequence: TGTGCCAGCAGTGCAGGGCGCAAATACACTGAAGCTTTCTTT.

The chain combines TRBV18 with TRBJ2-3; 7 nucleotides align to TRBD2. Germline CDR1 and CDR2: KGHSH and LQKENI. V lost 4 bases and J lost 6; bases outside the gene matches: 10. The CDR3 loop spans 15 amino acids. CDR3 nucleotides: TGTGCCAGCTCACTCGGCGCGGGAGCCGGGGATACGCAGTATTTT. Translated: CASSLGAGAGDTQYF.

For the CDR3, the DNA is TGTGCCAGCAGCTTACTAGCGGGAGGTGTCAATGAGCAGTTCTTC. This codes for CASSLLAGGVNEQFF. The V and J genes are TRBV7-9 and TRBJ2-1; 11 nucleotides match TRBD2. V trimming: 2 bases; J trimming: 6 bases; junction bases outside the gene matches: 3. Germline V gene lookup returns CDR1 SEHNR and CDR2 FQNEAQ (reference sequence). The CDR3 consists of 15 residues. The full variable domain, its missing parts supplied by reference TRBV7-9 and TRBJ2-1, is DTGVSQNPRHKITKRGQNVTFRCDPISEHNRLYWYRQTLGQGPEFLTYFQNEAQLEKSRLLSDRFSAERPKGSFSTLEIQRTEQGDSAMYLCASSLLAGGVNEQFFGPGTRLTVL.